This TCR beta chain was documented in a study of OX40 agonist ivuxolimab in advanced cancers. Looking at the study overall: With ivuxolimab, an agonistic anti-OX40 (CD134) antibody, patients were treated. Three patients had partial responses: one hepatocellular carcinoma, two cutaneous melanoma.

Whole-study findings and limits: The CD4+ and CD8+ T cells in the blood had expanded clonally by week 6 at 0.1 to 3.0 mg/kg.

Profiled with immunoSEQ multiplex PCR; TCRdb holds only in-frame clones, not every one. The table shows tens of thousands of clones, with around 90% occurring only once. At cycle 4 day 1, cycle 7 day 1, and baseline, blood was sampled. The ends lost 5 bases at V and 5 bases at J; junction bases unmatched: 5. This CDR3 contains 14 residues. Germline CDR1 LNHDA, CDR2 SQIVND (reference sequence). Only one count was recorded for this clone. What it binds is unknown. This TCR was sampled from an adult with an advanced solid tumor such as melanoma, head and neck, liver or kidney cancer. V gene TRBV19 combines with J gene TRBJ2-2; TRBD1 agrees at 7 bases. The sequencing here drew on CD4+ or CD8+ T cells sorted from blood, taken in a trial of the OX40 agonist ivuxolimab. The CDR3 sequence is CASSPRTGTGELFF. The CDR3 DNA sequence: TGTGCCAGTAGTCCCAGGACAGGAACCGGGGAGCTGTTTTTT.